This T cell receptor beta chain was captured by sequencing in a study of shared clonotypes between healthy human individuals. Study in general: The cohort had two women and a few men, ages 18 to 49.

This clone was found once. Its antigen remains unknown. The protocol was immunoSEQ multiplex PCR, while the TCRdb copy is restricted to in-frame clones and leaves out a portion. The sample yields under 2,500,000 clones, 90% to 96% seen once. The authors divided CD4+ cells into CD45RA+ naive and CD45RA-negative memory subsets. Study-level findings and limits: Since donors were few, the genetic and exposure-history diversity represented was limited.

The sequence was obtained from a man aged 18 to 30 in good health. Sequenced material: naive CD4+ T cells sorted from blood. Subset indicated: CD45RA+ positively selected.

CDR3 bases: TGTGCCAGCAGTGGGACAGACTCTGGAAACACCATATATTTT. This codes for CASSGTDSGNTIYF. The chain links TRBV2 to TRBJ1-3; a weak D match, TRBD1 (6 bases). This CDR3 region has 14 residues. V shed 4 bases and J shed 0 bases, with 7 bases lying between them. Germline-derived CDR1 and CDR2 are SNHLY and FYNNEI.